This TCR beta chain was recovered during a study of cytomegalovirus exposure and HLA in healthy donors. Looking at the study overall: The early release's HLA-typed donors yielded 78 million or so unique TCRs.

As to this clone: Its specificity is unknown.

Germline assignment: CDR1 SEHNR and CDR2 FQNEAQ (reference sequence). The V segment lost 6 bases and the J segment 10 bases; nucleotides outside the gene matches: 9. This CDR3 spans 15 amino acids. General study findings and limits: Donors were assumed by presence/absence analyses to have roughly uniform sequencing depth. When analyzed later, a missense DCLRE1C variant was found to be linked to TCR beta V- and J-gene trimming. Among the CMV-associated chains, three were confirmed in vitro as specific for CMV antigens.

Primers for the PCR totalled 60 Vbeta and 13 Jbeta. Method: immunoSEQ multiplex PCR; TCRdb's copy keeps in-frame clones and lacks some. The table for this sample gives approximately 79,000 clones. The sequenced material came from PBMCs. This chain links TRBV7-9 with TRBJ1-6; 10 bases match TRBD1. The sequence was collected from a boy younger than 18 in good health and CMV-seronegative. The CDR3 DNA is TGTGCCAGCAGGAATTCCGGGACAGGGGTGTCACCCCTCCACTTT. Protein product: CASRNSGTGVSPLHF.